This T cell receptor (beta chain) was profiled in a study of CD8 T cells in ankylosing spondylitis. The CDR3 contains 14 residues. V lost 2 bases and J 7 bases, leaving 13 bases between the germline ends. Germline V gene lookup returns CDR1 MDHEN and CDR2 SYDVKM. TCRdb reprocessed the 5' RACE reads with MiXCR, giving one entry per CDR3 protein. The sample shows roughly 260,000 distinct CDR3 sequences, roughly 20% of them seen only once. The chain couples TRBV28 to TRBJ2-3; TRBD2 might be the D (6 bases). This TCR was sampled from a male donor with ankylosing spondylitis or in good health (not recorded which). Sequenced: blood, either unsorted or a sorted T cell fraction (not recorded which). The CDR3 loop reads CASSLMSRGNTQYF. In nucleotides, the CDR3 is TGTGCCAGCAGTTTAATGAGCCGGGGGAATACGCAGTATTTT.